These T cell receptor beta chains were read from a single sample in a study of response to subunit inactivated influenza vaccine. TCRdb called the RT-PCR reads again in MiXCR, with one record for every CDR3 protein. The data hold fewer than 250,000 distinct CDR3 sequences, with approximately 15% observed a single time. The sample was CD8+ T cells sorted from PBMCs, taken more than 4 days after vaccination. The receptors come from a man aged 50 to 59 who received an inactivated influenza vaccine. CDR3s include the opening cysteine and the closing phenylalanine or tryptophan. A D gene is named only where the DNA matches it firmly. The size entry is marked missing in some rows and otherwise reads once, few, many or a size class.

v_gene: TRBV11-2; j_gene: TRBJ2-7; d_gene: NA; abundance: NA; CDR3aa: CASSAHSGGLSSYEQYF; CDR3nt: TGTGCCAGCAGCGCCCACTCCGGGGGTTTATCCTCCTACGAGCAGTACTTC
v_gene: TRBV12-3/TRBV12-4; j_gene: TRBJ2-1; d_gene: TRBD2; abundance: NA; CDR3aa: CASTMTGRALNEQFF; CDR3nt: TGTGCCAGCACCATGACCGGGAGGGCTCTCAATGAGCAGTTCTTC
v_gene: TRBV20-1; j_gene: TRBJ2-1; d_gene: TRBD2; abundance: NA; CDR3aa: CSAFNLAAYSYNEQFF; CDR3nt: TGCAGTGCTTTCAATCTAGCGGCCTACTCCTACAATGAGCAGTTCTTC
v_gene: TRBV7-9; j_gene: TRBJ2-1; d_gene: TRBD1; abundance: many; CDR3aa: CASSSPGQGLYNEQFF; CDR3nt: TGTGCCAGCAGCTCGCCGGGACAGGGGCTTTACAATGAGCAGTTCTTC
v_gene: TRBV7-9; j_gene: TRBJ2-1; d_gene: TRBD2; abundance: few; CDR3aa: CASSVGLAFNNEQFF; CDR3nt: TGTGCCAGCAGCGTGGGACTAGCGTTTAACAATGAGCAGTTCTTC
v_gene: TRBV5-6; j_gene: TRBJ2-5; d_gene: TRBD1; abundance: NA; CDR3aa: CASSFGQGDLQETQYF; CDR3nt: TGTGCCAGCAGCTTCGGACAGGGGGATCTCCAAGAGACCCAGTACTTC
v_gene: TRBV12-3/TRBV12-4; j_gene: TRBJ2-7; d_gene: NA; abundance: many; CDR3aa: CASSPSRQVAYEQYF; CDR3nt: TGTGCCAGCAGTCCCTCCCGACAGGTGGCCTACGAGCAGTACTTC
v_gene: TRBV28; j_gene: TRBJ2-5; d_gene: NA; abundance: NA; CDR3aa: CASRPGGGRETQYF; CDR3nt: TGTGCCAGCCGCCCGGGCGGCGGCCGGGAGACCCAGTACTTC
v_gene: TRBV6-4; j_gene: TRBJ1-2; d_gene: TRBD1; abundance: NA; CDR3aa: CASSDGTGGGYGYTF; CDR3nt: TGTGCCAGCAGTGACGGGACAGGGGGCGGCTATGGCTACACCTTC
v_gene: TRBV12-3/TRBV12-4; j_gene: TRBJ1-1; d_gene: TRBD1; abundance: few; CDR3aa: CASRPDRAEAFF; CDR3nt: TGTGCCAGCAGACCGGACAGGGCTGAAGCTTTCTTT
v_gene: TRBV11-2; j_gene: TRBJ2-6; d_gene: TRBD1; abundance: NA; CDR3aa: CASSLGGQVISGANVLTF; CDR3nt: TGTGCCAGCAGCTTAGGGGGACAGGTCATCTCTGGGGCCAACGTCCTGACTTTC
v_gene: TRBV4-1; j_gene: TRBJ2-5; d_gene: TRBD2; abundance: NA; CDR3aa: CASSQTSVSYQETQYF; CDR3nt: TGCGCCAGCAGCCAAACTAGCGTTTCGTACCAAGAGACCCAGTACTTC
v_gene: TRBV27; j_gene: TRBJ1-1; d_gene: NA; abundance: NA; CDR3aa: CASSGQRNTEAFF; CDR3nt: TGTGCCAGCAGCGGACAGAGGAACACTGAAGCTTTCTTT
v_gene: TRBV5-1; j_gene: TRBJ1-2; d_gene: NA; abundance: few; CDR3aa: CASSHRGHAYGYTF; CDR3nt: TGCGCCAGCAGCCACCGGGGACACGCCTATGGCTACACCTTC
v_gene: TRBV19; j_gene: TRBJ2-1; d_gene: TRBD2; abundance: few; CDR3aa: CASSIRLAGGSPQFF; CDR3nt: TGTGCCAGTAGTATAAGACTAGCGGGAGGAAGCCCGCAGTTCTTC
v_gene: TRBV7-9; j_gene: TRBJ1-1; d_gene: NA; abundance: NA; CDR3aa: CASSSLTGWAFF; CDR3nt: TGTGCCAGCAGCTCGTTGACAGGATGGGCTTTCTTT
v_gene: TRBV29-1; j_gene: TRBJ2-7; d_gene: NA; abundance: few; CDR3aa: CSIIGSLSYEQYF; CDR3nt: TGCAGCATAATCGGGTCTCTCTCCTACGAGCAGTACTTC
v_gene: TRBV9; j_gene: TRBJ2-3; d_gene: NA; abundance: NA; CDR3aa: CASSPSFGLLTDTQYF; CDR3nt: TGTGCCAGCAGCCCCTCGTTTGGCCTGTTGACAGATACGCAGTATTTC
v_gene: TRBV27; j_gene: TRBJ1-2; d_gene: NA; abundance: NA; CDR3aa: CASSFAQPSNYGYTF; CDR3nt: TGTGCCAGCAGTTTTGCACAGCCTTCTAACTATGGCTACACCTTC